The present T cell receptor beta chain was sequenced within a study of response to subunit inactivated influenza vaccine. Points from the study as a whole: Authors suggested each seasonal influenza vaccination recruits few new T cells.

This clonotype occurred a few times. The antigen is not known. TCRdb ran MiXCR on the RT-PCR reads and lists one entry per CDR3 protein. This sample has approximately 700,000 distinct CDR3 sequences, with about 14% found just once. The V end was cut by 4 bases, the J end by 0 bases, with 13 bases between. Looked up from germline, CDR1 is SEHNR and CDR2 is FQNEAQ (reference sequence). The CDR3 covers 16 residues. This clonotype originated in a man aged 50-59 years who received an inactivated influenza vaccine. The sample consisted of PBMCs from blood, taken 14 days before vaccination. J is TRBJ2-1 and V is TRBV7-9, with D perhaps matching TRBD1 (5 bases). The CDR3 region is CASSSPTASSYNEQFF. DNA of the CDR3: TGTGCCAGCAGCTCCCCGACAGCGAGCTCCTACAATGAGCAGTTCTTC.